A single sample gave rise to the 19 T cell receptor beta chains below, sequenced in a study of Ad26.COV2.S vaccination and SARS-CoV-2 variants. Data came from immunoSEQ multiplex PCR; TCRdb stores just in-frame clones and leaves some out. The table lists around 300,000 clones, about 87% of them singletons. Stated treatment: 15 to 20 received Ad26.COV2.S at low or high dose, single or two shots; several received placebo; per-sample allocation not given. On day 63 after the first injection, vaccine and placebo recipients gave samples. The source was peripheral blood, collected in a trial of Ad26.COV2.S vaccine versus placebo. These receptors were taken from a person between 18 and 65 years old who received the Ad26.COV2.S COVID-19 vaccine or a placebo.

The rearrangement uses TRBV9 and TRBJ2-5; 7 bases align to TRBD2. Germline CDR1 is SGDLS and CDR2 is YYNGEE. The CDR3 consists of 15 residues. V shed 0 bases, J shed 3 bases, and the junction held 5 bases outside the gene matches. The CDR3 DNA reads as TGTGCCAGCAGCGTAGGATTCGCGGGGGAAGAGACCCAGTACTTC. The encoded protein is CASSVGFAGEETQYF.

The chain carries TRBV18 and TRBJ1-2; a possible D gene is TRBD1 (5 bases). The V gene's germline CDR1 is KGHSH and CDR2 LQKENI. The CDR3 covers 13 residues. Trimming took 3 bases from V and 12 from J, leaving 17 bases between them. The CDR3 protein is CASSPRRGGRDTF. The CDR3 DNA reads TGTGCCAGCTCACCCAGGCGCGGGGGTCGGGACACCTTC.

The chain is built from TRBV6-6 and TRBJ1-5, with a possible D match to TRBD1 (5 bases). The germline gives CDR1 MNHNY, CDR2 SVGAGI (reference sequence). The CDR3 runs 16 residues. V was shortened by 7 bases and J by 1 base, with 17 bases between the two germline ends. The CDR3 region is CASTRWGETSNQPQHF. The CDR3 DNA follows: TGTGCCAGCACCAGGTGGGGGGAAACAAGCAATCAGCCCCAGCATTTT.

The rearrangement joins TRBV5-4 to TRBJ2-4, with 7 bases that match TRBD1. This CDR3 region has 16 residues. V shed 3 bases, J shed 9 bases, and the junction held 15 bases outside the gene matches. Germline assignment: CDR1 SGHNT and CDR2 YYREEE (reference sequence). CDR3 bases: TGTGCCAGCAGCTCAAGAGTTCAGGGGGATGCGGCCATTCAGTACTTC. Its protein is CASSSRVQGDAAIQYF.

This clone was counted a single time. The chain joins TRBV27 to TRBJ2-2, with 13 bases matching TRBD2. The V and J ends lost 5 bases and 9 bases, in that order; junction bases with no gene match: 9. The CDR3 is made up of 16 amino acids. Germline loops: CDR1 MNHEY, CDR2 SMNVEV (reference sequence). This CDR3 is CASSRGLAGRVWELFF. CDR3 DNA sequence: TGTGCCAGCAGTCGGGGACTAGCGGGAAGAGTTTGGGAGCTGTTTTTT.

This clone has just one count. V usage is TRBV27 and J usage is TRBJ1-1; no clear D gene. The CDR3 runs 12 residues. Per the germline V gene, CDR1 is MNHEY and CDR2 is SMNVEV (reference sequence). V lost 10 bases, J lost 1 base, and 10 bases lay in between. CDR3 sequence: CATLSRNTEAFF. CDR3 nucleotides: TGTGCCACCCTAAGCAGGAACACTGAAGCTTTCTTT.

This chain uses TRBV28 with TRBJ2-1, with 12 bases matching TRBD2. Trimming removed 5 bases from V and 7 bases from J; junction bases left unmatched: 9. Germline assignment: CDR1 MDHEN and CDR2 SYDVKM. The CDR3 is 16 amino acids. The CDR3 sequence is CASSIPLAGGFNEQFF. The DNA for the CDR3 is TGTGCCAGCAGTATACCTCTAGCGGGAGGGTTTAATGAGCAGTTCTTC.

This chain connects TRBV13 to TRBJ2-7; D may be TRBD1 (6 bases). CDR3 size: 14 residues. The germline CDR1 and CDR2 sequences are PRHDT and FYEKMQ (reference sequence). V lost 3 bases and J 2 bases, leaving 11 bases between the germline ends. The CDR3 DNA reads TGTGCCAGCAGCTTCCGGGACACCGCCTACGAGCAGTACTTC. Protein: CASSFRDTAYEQYF.

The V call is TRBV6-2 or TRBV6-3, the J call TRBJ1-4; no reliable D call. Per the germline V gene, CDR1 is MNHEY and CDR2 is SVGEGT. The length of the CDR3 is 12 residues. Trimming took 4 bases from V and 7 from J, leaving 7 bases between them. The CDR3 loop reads CASSSTAEKLFF. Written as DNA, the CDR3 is TGTGCCAGCAGTTCGACCGCTGAAAAACTGTTTTTT.

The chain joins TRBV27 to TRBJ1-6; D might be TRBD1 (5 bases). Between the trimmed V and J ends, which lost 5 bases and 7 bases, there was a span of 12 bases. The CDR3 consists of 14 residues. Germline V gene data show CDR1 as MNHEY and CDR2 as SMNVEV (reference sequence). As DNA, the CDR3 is TGTGCCAGCAGTCTGGGGCAGACAAATTCACCCCTCCACTTT. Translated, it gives CASSLGQTNSPLHF.

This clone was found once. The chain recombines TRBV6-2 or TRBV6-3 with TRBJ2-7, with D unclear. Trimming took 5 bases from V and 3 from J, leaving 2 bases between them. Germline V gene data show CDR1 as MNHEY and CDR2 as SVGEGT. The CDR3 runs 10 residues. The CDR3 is CASSNYEQYF. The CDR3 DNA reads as TGTGCCAGCAGTAACTACGAGCAGTACTTC.

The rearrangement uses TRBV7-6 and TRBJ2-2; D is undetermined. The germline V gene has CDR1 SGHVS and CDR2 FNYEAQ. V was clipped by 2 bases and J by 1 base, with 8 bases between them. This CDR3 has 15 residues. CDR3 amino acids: CASSLWVGNTGELFF. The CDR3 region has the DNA TGTGCCAGCAGCTTATGGGTGGGGAACACCGGGGAGCTGTTTTTT.

The CDR3 sequence is CASSQGAGRNEQFF. CDR3 nucleotides: TGTGCCAGCAGCCAAGGAGCAGGGCGCAATGAGCAGTTCTTC. V usage is TRBV3-1 (or the pseudogene TRBV3-2) and J usage is TRBJ2-1, with D possibly matching TRBD1 (5 bases). Trimming removed 1 base at V and 6 bases at J, with 10 bases between. Germline CDR1 LGHDT, CDR2 YNNKEL (reference sequence). The CDR3 length is 14 residues.

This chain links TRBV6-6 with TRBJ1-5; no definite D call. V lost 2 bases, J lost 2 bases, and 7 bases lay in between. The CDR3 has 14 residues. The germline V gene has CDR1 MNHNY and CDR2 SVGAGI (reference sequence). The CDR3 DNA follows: TGTGCCAGCAGTTACACGGTTGGCAATCAGCCCCAGCATTTT. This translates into CASSYTVGNQPQHF.

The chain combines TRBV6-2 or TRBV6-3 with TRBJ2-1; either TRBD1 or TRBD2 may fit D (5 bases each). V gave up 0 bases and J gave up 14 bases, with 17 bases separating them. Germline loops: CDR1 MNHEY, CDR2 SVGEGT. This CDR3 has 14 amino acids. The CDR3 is CASSYSRALLGEFF. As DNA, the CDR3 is TGTGCCAGCAGTTACTCTCGGGCATTATTGGGGGAGTTCTTC.

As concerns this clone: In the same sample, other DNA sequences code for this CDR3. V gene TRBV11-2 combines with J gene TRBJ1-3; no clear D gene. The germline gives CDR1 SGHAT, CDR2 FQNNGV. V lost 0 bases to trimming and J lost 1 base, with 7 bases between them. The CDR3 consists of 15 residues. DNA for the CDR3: TGTGCCAGCAGCTTAGATGGAGGGTCTGGAAACACCATATATTTT. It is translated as CASSLDGGSGNTIYF. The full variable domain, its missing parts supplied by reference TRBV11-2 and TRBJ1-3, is EAGVAQSPRYKIIEKRQSVAFWCNPISGHATLYWYQQILGQGPKLLIQFQNNGVVDDSQLPKDRFSAERLKGVDSTLKIQPAKLEDSAVYLCASSLDGGSGNTIYFGEGSWLTVV.

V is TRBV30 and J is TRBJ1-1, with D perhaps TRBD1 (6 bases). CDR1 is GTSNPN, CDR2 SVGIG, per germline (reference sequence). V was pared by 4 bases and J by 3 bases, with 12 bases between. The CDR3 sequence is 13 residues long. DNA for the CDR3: TGTGCCTGGATCGGGGGGCTTGACACTGAAGCTTTCTTT. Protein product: CAWIGGLDTEAFF. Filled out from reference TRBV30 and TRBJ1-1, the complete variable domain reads SQTIHQWPATLVQPVGSPLSLECTVEGTSNPNLYWYRQAAGRGLQLLFYSVGIGQISSEVPQNLSASRPQDRQFILSSKKLLLSDSGFYLCAWIGGLDTEAFFGQGTRLTVV.

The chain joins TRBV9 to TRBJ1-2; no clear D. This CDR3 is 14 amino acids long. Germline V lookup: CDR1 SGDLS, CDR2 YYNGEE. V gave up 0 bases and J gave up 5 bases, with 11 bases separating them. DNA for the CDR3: TGTGCCAGCAGCGTAGGAGGCAAGACTTATGGCTACACCTTC. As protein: CASSVGGKTYGYTF.

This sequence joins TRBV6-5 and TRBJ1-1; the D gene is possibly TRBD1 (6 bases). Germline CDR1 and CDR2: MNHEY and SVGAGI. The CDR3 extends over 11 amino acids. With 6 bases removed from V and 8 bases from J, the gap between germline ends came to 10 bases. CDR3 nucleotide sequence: TGTGCCAGCAGGGGGGCGGTAGAAGCTTTCTTT. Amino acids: CASRGAVEAFF.